What follows are 8 T cell receptor beta chains derived from one specimen sequenced in a study of blood T cell repertoires in COVID-19. Clones were sequenced by immunoSEQ multiplex PCR, and TCRdb holds only the in-frame ones, with some missing. The sample yields 450,000 or so clones, around 90% seen once. Sequenced input: peripheral blood. These receptors were collected from a man between 18 and 29 years old with COVID-19, enrolled during active disease.

J is TRBJ2-2 and V is TRBV24-1; D possibly corresponds to TRBD2 (5 bases). CDR1 KGHDR and CDR2 SFDVKD come from the germline V gene. The CDR3 runs to 16 residues. Trimming took 3 bases from V and 0 from J, leaving 10 bases between them. Here the CDR3 DNA reads TGTGCCACCAGTGATGGTGAGGGAGCGAACACCGGGGAGCTGTTTTTT. Translation gives CATSDGEGANTGELFF.

This chain uses TRBV13 with TRBJ1-2; perhaps TRBD1 as D (6 bases). V lost 5 bases and J 2 bases, leaving 12 bases between the germline ends. The CDR3 spans 14 residues. CDR1 is PRHDT, CDR2 FYEKMQ, per germline (reference sequence). The CDR3 sequence: CASSPLQGNYGYTF. The CDR3 coding sequence is TGTGCCAGCAGCCCCTTACAGGGAAACTATGGCTACACCTTC. The entire variable domain, with the rest obtained from reference TRBV13 and TRBJ1-2, is as follows: AAGVIQSPRHLIKEKRETATLKCYPIPRHDTVYWYQQGPGQDPQFLISFYEKMQSDKGSIPDRFSAQQFSDYHSELNMSSLELGDSALYFCASSPLQGNYGYTFGSGTRLTVV.

The J gene is TRBJ2-3, the V gene TRBV19; 11 bases agree with TRBD2. V lost 3 bases, J lost 3 bases, and 11 bases stayed unmatched. Germline V gene lookup returns CDR1 LNHDA and CDR2 SQIVND (reference sequence). This CDR3 is 18 amino acids long. This CDR3 reads CASSMEFRLAGRTDTQYF. CDR3 nucleotide sequence: TGTGCCAGTAGTATGGAGTTTCGACTAGCGGGGAGGACAGATACGCAGTATTTT.

The chain combines TRBV2 with TRBJ2-7, with D maybe TRBD2 (5 bases). CDR3 length equals 14 residues. Germline assignment: CDR1 SNHLY and CDR2 FYNNEI. V dropped 4 bases and J dropped 3 bases, with 13 bases sitting between them. This CDR3 is CASSAQTGVYEQYF. DNA for the CDR3: TGTGCCAGCAGTGCTCAAACCGGGGTCTACGAGCAGTACTTC.

This clone was recorded only once. The chain couples TRBV6-5 to TRBJ2-1; D may be TRBD2 (5 bases). Trimming cost V 5 bases and J 8 bases, with 19 bases left between them. Germline loops: CDR1 MNHEY, CDR2 SVGAGI. CDR3 length: 15 residues. CDR3 coding DNA: TGTGCCAGCAGTCGTCACAGCCCCGAGGGCGATGAGCAGTTCTTC. Its translation is CASSRHSPEGDEQFF.

The V gene is TRBV5-1, the J gene TRBJ2-7, with D tentatively TRBD2 (5 bases). Germline V gene lookup returns CDR1 SGHRS and CDR2 YFSETQ. Between the trimmed V and J ends, which lost 6 bases and 2 bases, there was a span of 15 bases. CDR3 length: 14 residues. CDR3 in DNA: TGCGCCAGCACACGGACTGGGTTGGCCTACGAGCAGTACTTC. Translation: CASTRTGLAYEQYF.

CDR3 sequence (DNA): TGTGCCAGCAGTTTTGACCTCCAACAGGGAACATCCGACAATGAGCAGTTCTTC. Translating gives CASSFDLQQGTSDNEQFF. This chain joins TRBV28 and TRBJ2-1, with D perhaps TRBD1 (6 bases). Per the germline V gene, CDR1 is MDHEN and CDR2 is SYDVKM. The CDR3 extends over 18 amino acids. The ends were cut back, 3 bases at V and 5 bases at J, with 23 bases in the middle.

This clone was observed a single time. This chain joins TRBV27 and TRBJ1-1; D gene ambiguous. CDR1 and CDR2 (germline): MNHEY, SMNVEV (reference sequence). The germline V and J ends were trimmed by 6 bases and 0 bases, with 17 bases remaining between them. This CDR3 is built from 16 residues. CDR3: CASSPGLSPLNTEAFF. The CDR3 DNA follows: TGTGCCAGCAGCCCGGGTCTATCCCCCTTGAACACTGAAGCTTTCTTT.